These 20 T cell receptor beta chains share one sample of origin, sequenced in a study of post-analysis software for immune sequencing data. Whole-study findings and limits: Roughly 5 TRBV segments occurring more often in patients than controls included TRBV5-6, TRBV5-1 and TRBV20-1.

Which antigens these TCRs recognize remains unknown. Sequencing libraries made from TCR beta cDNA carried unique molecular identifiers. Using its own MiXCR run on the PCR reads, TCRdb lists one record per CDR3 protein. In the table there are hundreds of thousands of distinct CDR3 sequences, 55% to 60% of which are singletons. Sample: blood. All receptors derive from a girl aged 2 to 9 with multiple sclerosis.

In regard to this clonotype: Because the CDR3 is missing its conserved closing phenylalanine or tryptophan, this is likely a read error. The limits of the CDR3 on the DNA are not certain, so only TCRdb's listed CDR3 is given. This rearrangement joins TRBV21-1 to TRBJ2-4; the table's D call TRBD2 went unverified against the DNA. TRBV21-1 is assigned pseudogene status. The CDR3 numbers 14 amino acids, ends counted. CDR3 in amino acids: CASSKDGRGDIQYC.

The CDR3 here is CASSSGGASDTQYF. The CDR3 coding sequence is TGTGCCAGCAGTTCCGGGGGGGCTTCTGATACGCAGTATTTT. The V and J genes are TRBV6-2 or TRBV6-3 and TRBJ2-3; 8 bases line up with TRBD2. Germline values: CDR1 MNHEY, CDR2 SVGEGT. CDR3 length equals 14 residues. The J segment lost 6 bases and the V segment lost 4 bases, leaving 6 bases of the junction unmatched.

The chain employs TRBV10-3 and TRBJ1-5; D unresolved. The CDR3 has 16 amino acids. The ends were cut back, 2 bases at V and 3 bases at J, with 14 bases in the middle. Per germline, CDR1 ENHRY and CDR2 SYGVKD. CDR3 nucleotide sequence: TGTGCCATCAGTGAGGGTCTACGAGGGTACAATCAGCCCCAGCATTTT. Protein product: CAISEGLRGYNQPQHF.

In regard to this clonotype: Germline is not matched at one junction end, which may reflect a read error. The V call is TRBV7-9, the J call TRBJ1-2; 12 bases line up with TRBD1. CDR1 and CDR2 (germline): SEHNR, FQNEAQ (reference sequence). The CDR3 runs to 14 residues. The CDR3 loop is CSSSFGDRGQGYTF. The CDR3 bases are TGTTCCAGCAGCTTTGGGGACAGGGGGCAAGGCTACACCTTC.

The CDR3 sequence is CSAILNLGSNEQFF. DNA of the CDR3: TGCAGTGCTATCCTCAACCTCGGGTCCAATGAGCAGTTCTTC. The J gene is TRBJ2-1, the V gene TRBV20-1; D is undetermined. V was pared by 4 bases and J by 6 bases, with 16 bases between. Per germline, CDR1 DFQATT and CDR2 SNEGSKA (reference sequence). This CDR3 is built from 14 residues.

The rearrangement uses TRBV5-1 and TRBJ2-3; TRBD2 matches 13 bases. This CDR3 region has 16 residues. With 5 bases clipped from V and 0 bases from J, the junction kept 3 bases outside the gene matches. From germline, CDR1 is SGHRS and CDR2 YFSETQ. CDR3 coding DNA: TGCGCCAGCAGACGACTAGCGGGGGGTAGCACAGATACGCAGTATTTT. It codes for CASRRLAGGSTDTQYF.

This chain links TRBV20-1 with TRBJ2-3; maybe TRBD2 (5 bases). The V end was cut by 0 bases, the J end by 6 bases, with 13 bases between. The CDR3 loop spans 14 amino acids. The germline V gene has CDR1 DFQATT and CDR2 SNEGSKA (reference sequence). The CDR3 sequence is CSARDLLAGDTQYF. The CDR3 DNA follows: TGCAGTGCTAGAGATCTGCTAGCAGGCGATACGCAGTATTTT.

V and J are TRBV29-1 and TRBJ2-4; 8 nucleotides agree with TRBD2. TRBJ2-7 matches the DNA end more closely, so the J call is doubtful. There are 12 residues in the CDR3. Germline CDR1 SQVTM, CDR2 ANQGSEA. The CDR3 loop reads CSVEGTSREQYF. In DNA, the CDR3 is TGCAGCGTTGAGGGGACTAGTCGCGAGCAGTACTTC.

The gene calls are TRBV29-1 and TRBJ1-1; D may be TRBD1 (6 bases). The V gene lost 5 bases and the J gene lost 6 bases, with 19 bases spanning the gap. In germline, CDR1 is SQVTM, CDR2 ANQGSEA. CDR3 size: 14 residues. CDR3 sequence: CSVPKPTGSPEAFF. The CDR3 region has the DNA TGCAGCGTTCCCAAACCTACAGGGTCCCCTGAAGCTTTCTTT.

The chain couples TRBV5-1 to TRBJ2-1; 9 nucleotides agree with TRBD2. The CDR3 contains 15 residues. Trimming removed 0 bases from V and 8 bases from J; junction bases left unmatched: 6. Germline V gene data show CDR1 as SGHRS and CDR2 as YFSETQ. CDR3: CASSLGSGRSYEQFF. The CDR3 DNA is TGCGCCAGCAGCTTGGGTAGCGGGAGAAGTTATGAGCAGTTCTTC.

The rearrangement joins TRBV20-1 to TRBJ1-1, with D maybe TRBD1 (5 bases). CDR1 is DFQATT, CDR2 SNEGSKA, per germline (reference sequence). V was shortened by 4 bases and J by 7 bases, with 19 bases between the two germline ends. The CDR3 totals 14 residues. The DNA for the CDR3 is TGCAGTGCTACCCAGACAGTTTCTGTGGGTGAAGCTTTCTTT. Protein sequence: CSATQTVSVGEAFF.

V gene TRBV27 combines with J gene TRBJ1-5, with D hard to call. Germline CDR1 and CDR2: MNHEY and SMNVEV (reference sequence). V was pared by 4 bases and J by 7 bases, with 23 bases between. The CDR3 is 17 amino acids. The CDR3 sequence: CASSSLTVEEGGQPQHF. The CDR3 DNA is TGTGCCAGCAGTTCCCTAACCGTGGAGGAAGGTGGACAGCCCCAGCATTTT.

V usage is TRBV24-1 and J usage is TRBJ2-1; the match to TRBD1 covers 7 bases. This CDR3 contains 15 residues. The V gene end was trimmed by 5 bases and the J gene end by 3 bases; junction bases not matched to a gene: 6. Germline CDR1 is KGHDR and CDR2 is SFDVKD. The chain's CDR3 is CATSGMGQSYNEQFF. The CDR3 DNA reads TGTGCCACCAGTGGTATGGGACAGAGCTACAATGAGCAGTTCTTC.

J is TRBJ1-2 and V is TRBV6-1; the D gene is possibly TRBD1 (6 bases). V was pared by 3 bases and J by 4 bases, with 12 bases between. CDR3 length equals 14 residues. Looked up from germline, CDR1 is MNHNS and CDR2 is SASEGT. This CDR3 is CASSEYGGPYGYTF. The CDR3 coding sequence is TGTGCCAGCAGTGAGTATGGGGGGCCCTATGGCTACACCTTC.

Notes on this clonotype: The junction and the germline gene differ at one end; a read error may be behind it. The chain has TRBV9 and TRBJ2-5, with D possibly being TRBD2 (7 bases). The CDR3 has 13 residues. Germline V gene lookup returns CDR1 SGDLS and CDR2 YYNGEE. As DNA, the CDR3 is TGTGCCAGCAGCGCGGGGGGCCAAGGGACCCAGTACTTC. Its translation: CASSAGGQGTQYF.

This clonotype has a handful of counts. CDR3 bases: TGCAGTGCTAGCTTCGCGACAGGGTTAGGGGAGACCCAGTACTTC. Translation: CSASFATGLGETQYF. This sequence joins TRBV20-1 and TRBJ2-5, with 7 bases identical to TRBD1. V trimming: 3 bases; J trimming: 5 bases; junction bases outside the gene matches: 12. The germline gives CDR1 DFQATT, CDR2 SNEGSKA (reference sequence). The CDR3 spans 15 residues.

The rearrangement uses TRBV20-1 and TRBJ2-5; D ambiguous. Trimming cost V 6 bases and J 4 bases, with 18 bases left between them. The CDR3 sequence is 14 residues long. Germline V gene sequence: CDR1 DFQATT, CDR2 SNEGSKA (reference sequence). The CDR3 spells CSAPLASLRETQYF. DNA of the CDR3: TGCAGTGCCCCTCTTGCCTCTCTCCGAGAGACCCAGTACTTC.

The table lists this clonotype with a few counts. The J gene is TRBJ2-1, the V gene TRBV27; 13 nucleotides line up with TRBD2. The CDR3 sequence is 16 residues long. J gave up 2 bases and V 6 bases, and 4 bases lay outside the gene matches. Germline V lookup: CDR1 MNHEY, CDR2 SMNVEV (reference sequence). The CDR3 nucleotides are TGTGCCAGCAGCCCCGGGACTAGCGGGACCTACAATGAGCAGTTCTTC. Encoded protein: CASSPGTSGTYNEQFF.

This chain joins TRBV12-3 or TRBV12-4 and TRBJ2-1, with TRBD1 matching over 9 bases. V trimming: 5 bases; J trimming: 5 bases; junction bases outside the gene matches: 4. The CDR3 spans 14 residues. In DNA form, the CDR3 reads TGTGCCAGCAGTCGGGACAGGGCCAACAATGAGCAGTTCTTC. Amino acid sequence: CASSRDRANNEQFF.

The CDR3 nucleotides read TGTGCCAGCAGTTTTCATCTATACGGATTCCAAGAGACCCAGTACTTC. Its translation: CASSFHLYGFQETQYF. The chain joins TRBV12-3 or TRBV12-4 to TRBJ2-5, with no clear D. The CDR3 runs 16 residues. Trimming took 3 bases from V and 1 from J, leaving 15 bases between them.